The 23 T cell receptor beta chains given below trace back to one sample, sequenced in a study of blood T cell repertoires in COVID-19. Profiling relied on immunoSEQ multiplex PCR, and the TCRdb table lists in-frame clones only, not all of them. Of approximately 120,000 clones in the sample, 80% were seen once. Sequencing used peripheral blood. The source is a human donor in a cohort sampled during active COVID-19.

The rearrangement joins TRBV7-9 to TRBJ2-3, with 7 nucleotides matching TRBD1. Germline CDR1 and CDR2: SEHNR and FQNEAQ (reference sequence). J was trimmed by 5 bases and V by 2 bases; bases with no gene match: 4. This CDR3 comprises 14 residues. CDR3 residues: CASSLKGAGDTQYF. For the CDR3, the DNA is TGTGCCAGCAGCTTAAAGGGGGCCGGAGATACGCAGTATTTT.

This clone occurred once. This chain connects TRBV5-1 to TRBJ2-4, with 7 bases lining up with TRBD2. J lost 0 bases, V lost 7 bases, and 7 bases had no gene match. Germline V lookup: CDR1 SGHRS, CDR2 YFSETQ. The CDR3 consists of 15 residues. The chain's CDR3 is CASRASGLAKNIQYF. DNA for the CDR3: TGCGCCAGCCGAGCTAGCGGACTAGCCAAAAACATTCAGTACTTC.

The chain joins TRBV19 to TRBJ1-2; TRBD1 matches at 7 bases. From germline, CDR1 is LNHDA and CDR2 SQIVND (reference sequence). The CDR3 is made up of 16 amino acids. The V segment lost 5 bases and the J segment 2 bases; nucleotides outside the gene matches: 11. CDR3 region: CASSSTTGLFNYGYTF. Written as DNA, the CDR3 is TGTGCCAGTAGTTCCACGACAGGGCTCTTCAACTATGGCTACACCTTC.

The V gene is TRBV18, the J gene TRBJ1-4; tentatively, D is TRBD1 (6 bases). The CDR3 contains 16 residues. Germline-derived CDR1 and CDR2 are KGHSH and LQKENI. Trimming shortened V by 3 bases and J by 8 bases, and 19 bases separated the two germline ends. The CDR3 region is CASSPLLTGWGEKLFF. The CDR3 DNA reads TGTGCCAGCTCACCCCTCCTCACAGGGTGGGGCGAAAAACTGTTTTTT.

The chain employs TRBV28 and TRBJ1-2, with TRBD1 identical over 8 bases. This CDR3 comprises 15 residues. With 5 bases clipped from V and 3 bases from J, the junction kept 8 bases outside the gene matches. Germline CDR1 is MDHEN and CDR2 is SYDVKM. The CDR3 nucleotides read TGTGCCAGCAGTAGGACAGGGTATGGGGACTATGGCTACACCTTC. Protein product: CASSRTGYGDYGYTF.

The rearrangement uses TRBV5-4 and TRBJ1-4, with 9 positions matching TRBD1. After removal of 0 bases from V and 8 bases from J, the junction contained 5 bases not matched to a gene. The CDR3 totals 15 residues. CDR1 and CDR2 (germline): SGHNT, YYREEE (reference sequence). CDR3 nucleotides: TGTGCCAGCAGCTTGGGGGGACAGGGTTCCGAAAAACTGTTTTTT. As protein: CASSLGGQGSEKLFF.

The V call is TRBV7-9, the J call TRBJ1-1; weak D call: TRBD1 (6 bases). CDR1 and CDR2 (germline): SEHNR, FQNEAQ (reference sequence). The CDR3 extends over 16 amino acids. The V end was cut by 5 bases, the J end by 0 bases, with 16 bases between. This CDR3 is CASSKLTGSMNTEAFF. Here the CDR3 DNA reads TGTGCCAGCAGCAAGTTGACAGGATCCATGAACACTGAAGCTTTCTTT.

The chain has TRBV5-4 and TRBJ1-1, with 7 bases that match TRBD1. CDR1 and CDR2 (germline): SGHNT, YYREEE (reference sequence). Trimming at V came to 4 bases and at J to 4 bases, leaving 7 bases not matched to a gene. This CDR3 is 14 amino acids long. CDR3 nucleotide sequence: TGTGCCAGCAGCAGGACAGGTCCAATCACTGAAGCTTTCTTT. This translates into CASSRTGPITEAFF.

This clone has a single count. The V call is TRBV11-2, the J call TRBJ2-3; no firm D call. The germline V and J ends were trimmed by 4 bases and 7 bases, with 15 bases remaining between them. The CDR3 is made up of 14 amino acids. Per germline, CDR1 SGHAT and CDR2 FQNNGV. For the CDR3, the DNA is TGTGCCAGCAGCTCCTTCTCTAGTCCGCATACGCAGTATTTT. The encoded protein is CASSSFSSPHTQYF.

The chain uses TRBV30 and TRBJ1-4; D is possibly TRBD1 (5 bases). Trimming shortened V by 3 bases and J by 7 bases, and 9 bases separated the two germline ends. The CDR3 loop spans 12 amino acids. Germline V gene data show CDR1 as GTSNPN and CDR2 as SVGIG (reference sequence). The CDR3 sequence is CAWRGLGEKLFF. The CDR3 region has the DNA TGTGCCTGGAGGGGACTGGGTGAAAAACTGTTTTTT.

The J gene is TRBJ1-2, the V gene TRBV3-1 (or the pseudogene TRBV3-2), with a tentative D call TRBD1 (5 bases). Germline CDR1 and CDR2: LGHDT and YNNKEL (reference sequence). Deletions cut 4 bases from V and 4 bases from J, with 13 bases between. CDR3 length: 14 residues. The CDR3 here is CASSPRQKTYGYTF. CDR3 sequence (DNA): TGTGCCAGCAGCCCTAGACAGAAAACCTATGGCTACACCTTC.

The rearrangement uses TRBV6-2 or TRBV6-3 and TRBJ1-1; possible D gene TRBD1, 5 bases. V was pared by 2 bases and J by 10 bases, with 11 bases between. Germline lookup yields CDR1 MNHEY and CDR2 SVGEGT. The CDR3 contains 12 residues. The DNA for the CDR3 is TGTGCCAGCAGTTACAATTTCCAGGGAGCTTTCTTT. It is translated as CASSYNFQGAFF.

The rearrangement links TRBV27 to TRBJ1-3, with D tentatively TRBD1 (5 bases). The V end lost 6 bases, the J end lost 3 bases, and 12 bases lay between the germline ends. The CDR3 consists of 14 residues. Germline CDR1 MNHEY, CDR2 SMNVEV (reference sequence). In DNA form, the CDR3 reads TGTGCCAGCAGCAAGCGCAGGGTTGGAAACACCATATATTTT. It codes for CASSKRRVGNTIYF.

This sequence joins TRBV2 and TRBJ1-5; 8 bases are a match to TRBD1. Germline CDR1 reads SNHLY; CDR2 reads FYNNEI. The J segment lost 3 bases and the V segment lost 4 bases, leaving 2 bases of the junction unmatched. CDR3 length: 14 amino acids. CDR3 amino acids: CASSGTGYNQPQHF. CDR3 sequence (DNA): TGTGCCAGCAGTGGGACAGGGTACAATCAGCCCCAGCATTTT.

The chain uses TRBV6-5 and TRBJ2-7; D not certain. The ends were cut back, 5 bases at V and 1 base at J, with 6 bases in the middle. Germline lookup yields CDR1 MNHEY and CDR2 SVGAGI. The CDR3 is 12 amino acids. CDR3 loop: CASSSRSYEQYF. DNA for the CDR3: TGTGCCAGCAGTAGCAGGTCCTACGAGCAGTACTTC.

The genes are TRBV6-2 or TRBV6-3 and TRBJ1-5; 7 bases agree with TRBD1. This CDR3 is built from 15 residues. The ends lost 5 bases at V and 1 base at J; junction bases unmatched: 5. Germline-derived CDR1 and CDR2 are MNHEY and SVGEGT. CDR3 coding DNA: TGTGCCAGCAGTCAGGGGGGATCAAGCAATCAGCCCCAGCATTTT. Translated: CASSQGGSSNQPQHF.

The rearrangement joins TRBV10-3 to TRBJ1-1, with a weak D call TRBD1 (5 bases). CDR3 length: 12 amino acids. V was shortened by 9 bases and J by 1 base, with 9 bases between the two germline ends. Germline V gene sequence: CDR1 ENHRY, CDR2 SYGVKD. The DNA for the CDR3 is TGTGCCATAGCACAGGCGAACACTGAAGCTTTCTTT. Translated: CAIAQANTEAFF.

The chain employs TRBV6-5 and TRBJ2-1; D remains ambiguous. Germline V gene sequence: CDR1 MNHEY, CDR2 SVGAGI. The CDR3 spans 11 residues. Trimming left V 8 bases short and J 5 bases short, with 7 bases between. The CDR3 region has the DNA TGTGCCAGCGAGCGAAACAATGAGCAGTTCTTC. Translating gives CASERNNEQFF.

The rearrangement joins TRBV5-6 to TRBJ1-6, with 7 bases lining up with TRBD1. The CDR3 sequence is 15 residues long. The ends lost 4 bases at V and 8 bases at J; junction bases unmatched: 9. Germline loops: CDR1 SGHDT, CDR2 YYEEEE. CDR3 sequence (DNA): TGTGCCAGCAGCGTTTACTACAGGGGTGATTCACCCCTCCACTTT. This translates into CASSVYYRGDSPLHF.

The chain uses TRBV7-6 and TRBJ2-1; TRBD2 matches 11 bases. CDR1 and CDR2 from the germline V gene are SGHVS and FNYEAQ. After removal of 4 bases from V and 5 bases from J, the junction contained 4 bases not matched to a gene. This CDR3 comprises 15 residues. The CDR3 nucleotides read TGTGCCAGCAGCTCCGATAGCGGGGGGGACAATGAGCAGTTCTTC. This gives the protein CASSSDSGGDNEQFF.

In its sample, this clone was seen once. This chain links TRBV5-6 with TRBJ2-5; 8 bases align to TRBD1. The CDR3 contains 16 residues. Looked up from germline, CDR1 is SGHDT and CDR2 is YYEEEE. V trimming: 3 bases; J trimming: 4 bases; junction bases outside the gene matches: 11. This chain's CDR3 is CASSWGQEAGGETQYF. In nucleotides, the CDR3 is TGTGCCAGCAGCTGGGGACAGGAGGCTGGGGGAGAGACCCAGTACTTC.

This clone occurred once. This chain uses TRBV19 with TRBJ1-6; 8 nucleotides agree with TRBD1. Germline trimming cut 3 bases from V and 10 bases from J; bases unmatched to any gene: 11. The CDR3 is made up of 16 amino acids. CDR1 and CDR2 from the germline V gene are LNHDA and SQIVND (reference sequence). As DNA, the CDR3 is TGTGCCAGTAGTATGAGGGCTGGGACAGGAGGATCACCCCTCCACTTT. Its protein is CASSMRAGTGGSPLHF.

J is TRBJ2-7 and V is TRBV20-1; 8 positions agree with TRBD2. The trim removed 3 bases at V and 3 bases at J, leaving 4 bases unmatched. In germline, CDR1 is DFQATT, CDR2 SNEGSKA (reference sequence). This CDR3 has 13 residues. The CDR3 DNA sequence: TGCAGTGCTAGTGGGCGGGGGGTCTACGAGCAGTACTTC. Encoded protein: CSASGRGVYEQYF.